Presented here are 32 T cell receptor beta chains from one specimen sequenced in a study of PD-1 blockade in mismatch repair-deficient tumors. The repertoire was sequenced with immunoSEQ multiplex PCR; TCRdb's copy has only in-frame clones and lacks some. Counted here are about 79,000 clones, roughly 80% occurring once; the ten biggest clones make up 5% to 6.5%. The sequenced sample was peripheral blood, obtained 44 weeks after starting pembrolizumab. The origin of the receptors is an adult with mismatch repair-deficient cancer.

The CDR3 region has the DNA TGTGCCAGCAGGAACGGGCAGACGCATGAGCAGTTCTTC. This encodes CASRNGQTHEQFF. This chain links TRBV6-5 with TRBJ2-1; unclear D gene. The germline gives CDR1 MNHEY, CDR2 SVGAGI. Trimming left V 6 bases short and J 8 bases short, with 14 bases between. The CDR3 contains 13 residues.

V gene TRBV5-1 combines with J gene TRBJ2-1; D is uncertain. Trimming took off 2 bases at V and 5 bases at J, with 5 bases between the two ends. The CDR3 length is 12 residues. The germline V gene encodes CDR1 SGHRS and CDR2 YFSETQ. The CDR3 sequence: CASSFVDNEQFF. For the CDR3, the DNA is TGCGCCAGCAGCTTCGTCGACAATGAGCAGTTCTTC. The complete variable domain, with remaining parts taken from reference TRBV5-1 and TRBJ2-1, reads KAGVTQTPRYLIKTRGQQVTLSCSPISGHRSVSWYQQTPGQGLQFLFEYFSETQRNKGNFPGRFSGRQFSNSRSEMNVSTLELGDSALYLCASSFVDNEQFFGPGTRLTVL.

The CDR3 sequence is CASRLGQGYGGELFF. The CDR3 bases are TGTGCCAGCAGGCTAGGACAGGGGTACGGCGGGGAGCTGTTTTTT. The V call is TRBV27, the J call TRBJ2-2, with 9 positions matching TRBD1. The CDR3 spans 15 residues. After removal of 6 bases from V and 7 bases from J, the junction contained 9 bases not matched to a gene. CDR1 and CDR2 (germline): MNHEY, SMNVEV (reference sequence).

The V and J genes are TRBV4-3 and TRBJ2-3, with TRBD2 identical over 14 bases. The germline V gene has CDR1 LGHNA and CDR2 YSLEER. The length of the CDR3 is 18 residues. Trimming at V came to 4 bases and at J to 6 bases, leaving 12 bases not matched to a gene. In DNA form, the CDR3 reads TGCGCCAGCAGCCTTTACGTGGGGACTAGCGGGAGTGACGATACGCAGTATTTT. This codes for CASSLYVGTSGSDDTQYF.

V and J are TRBV5-1 and TRBJ1-4; no firm D call. The germline V gene has CDR1 SGHRS and CDR2 YFSETQ. The germline V and J ends were trimmed by 4 bases and 0 bases, with 7 bases remaining between them. CDR3 length: 14 residues. Here the CDR3 reads CASSLGTTNEKLFF. In nucleotides, the CDR3 is TGCGCCAGCAGCCTGGGTACAACTAATGAAAAACTGTTTTTT.

The rearrangement uses TRBV2 and TRBJ1-5, with TRBD1 as a possible D gene (6 bases). CDR3 size: 17 residues. The V and J ends lost 2 bases and 2 bases respectively, with 16 bases between them. CDR1 is SNHLY, CDR2 FYNNEI, per germline. The CDR3 DNA follows: TGTGCCAGCAGTGAACCGGGGGCAAGTTGGGGCAATCAGCCCCAGCATTTT. This codes for CASSEPGASWGNQPQHF.

This chain links TRBV6-1 with TRBJ2-7; D is unresolved. This CDR3 comprises 12 residues. The V end was cut by 8 bases, the J end by 6 bases, with 14 bases between. Germline loops: CDR1 MNHNS, CDR2 SASEGT. The CDR3 DNA follows: TGTGCCAGCCAGCGAAATTGGGGCGAGCAGTACTTC. Amino acids: CASQRNWGEQYF.

CDR3 DNA: TGTGCCAGCAGACCGACAGGGGGCGGGTCCTACGAGCAGTACTTC. This gives the protein CASRPTGGGSYEQYF. This chain uses TRBV7-2 with TRBJ2-7, with 10 bases aligning to TRBD1. V was pared by 6 bases and J by 1 base, with 6 bases of the junction left unmatched. CDR3 length: 15 residues. CDR1 is SGHTA, CDR2 FQGNSA, per germline.

The chain combines TRBV5-3 with TRBJ1-5, with 9 bases lining up with TRBD1. TRBV5-3 belongs to the ORF category, with a function that is uncertain. With V trimmed by 3 bases and J by 5 bases, 21 bases remained unmatched. This CDR3 spans 20 amino acids. The CDR3 coding sequence is TGTGCCAGAAGCTGGAAATTATGGGACAGGGTTTCGGTGAGAGATCAGCCCCAGCATTTT. Protein: CARSWKLWDRVSVRDQPQHF.

The genes are TRBV25-1 and TRBJ1-2, with 9 bases lining up with TRBD1. The CDR3 runs 14 residues. Trimming removed 4 bases from V and 5 bases from J; junction bases left unmatched: 5. The germline gives CDR1 MGHDK, CDR2 SYGVNS. The CDR3: CASSATGGGYGYTF. CDR3 coding DNA: TGTGCCAGCAGTGCTACAGGGGGCGGGTATGGCTACACCTTC.

The chain combines TRBV19 with TRBJ2-1; TRBD2 matches at 9 bases. The J segment lost 8 bases and the V segment lost 10 bases, leaving 15 bases of the junction unmatched. This CDR3 has 15 amino acids. The germline V gene has CDR1 LNHDA and CDR2 SQIVND (reference sequence). CDR3 nucleotides: TGTGCCACCTCGAGACAGCGGGAGGTACGGTATGAGCAGTTCTTC. Amino acids: CATSRQREVRYEQFF.

This chain links TRBV18 with TRBJ1-5, with no clear D. Germline V gene lookup returns CDR1 KGHSH and CDR2 LQKENI. The V gene lost 0 bases and the J gene lost 2 bases, with 8 bases spanning the gap. This CDR3 comprises 15 residues. CDR3: CASSPPGNGNQPQHF. As DNA, the CDR3 is TGTGCCAGCTCACCACCGGGGAATGGCAATCAGCCCCAGCATTTT.

This chain joins TRBV6-5 and TRBJ1-5, with D possibly matching TRBD1 (6 bases). The germline gives CDR1 MNHEY, CDR2 SVGAGI. V lost 6 bases, J lost 3 bases, and 12 bases lay in between. This CDR3 spans 14 amino acids. CDR3 DNA: TGTGCCAGCAGCCCGAGACAGGCCAATCAGCCCCAGCATTTT. Encoded protein: CASSPRQANQPQHF.

CDR3 in amino acids: CASSFYGASHGYTF. Here the CDR3 DNA reads TGTGCCAGCAGTTTCTATGGGGCTTCTCATGGCTACACCTTC. The chain links TRBV27 to TRBJ1-2; D might be TRBD1 (5 bases). Germline V gene sequence: CDR1 MNHEY, CDR2 SMNVEV (reference sequence). The CDR3 contains 14 residues. Trimming cost V 3 bases and J 6 bases, with 14 bases left between them.

The chain joins TRBV4-2 to TRBJ2-1, with D possibly matching TRBD1 (6 bases). Looked up from germline, CDR1 is LGHNA and CDR2 is YNFKEQ. Trimming took 5 bases from V and 3 from J, leaving 17 bases between them. The CDR3 is 16 amino acids. The CDR3 DNA reads as TGTGCCAGCAGCATATCAACAGGGCAATACTACAATGAGCAGTTCTTC. It translates to CASSISTGQYYNEQFF.

This rearrangement joins TRBV19 to TRBJ1-2, with 8 bases lining up with TRBD1. J gave up 4 bases and V 3 bases, and 7 bases lay outside the gene matches. The CDR3 totals 15 residues. Germline V lookup: CDR1 LNHDA, CDR2 SQIVND (reference sequence). Here the CDR3 reads CASSIGRTGTYGYTF. The CDR3 DNA is TGTGCCAGTAGTATCGGCCGGACAGGGACCTATGGCTACACCTTC.

The genes are TRBV7-2 and TRBJ2-7; D remains unclear. Trimming took off 1 base at V and 7 bases at J, with 14 bases between the two ends. Germline V CDR1 and CDR2: SGHTA, FQGNSA. This CDR3 has 14 residues. The CDR3: CASSLDSVGGEQYF. Written as DNA, the CDR3 is TGTGCCAGCAGCTTAGACAGCGTTGGTGGAGAGCAGTACTTC. The full variable domain, its missing parts supplied by reference TRBV7-2 and TRBJ2-7, is GAGVSQSPSNKVTEKGKDVELRCDPISGHTALYWYRQSLGQGLEFLIYFQGNSAPDKSGLPSDRFSAERTGGSVSTLTIQRTQQEDSAVYLCASSLDSVGGEQYFGPGTRLTVT.

As regards this clone: At one of its ends the junction is not consistent with the germline gene, which may arise from a read error. The chain employs TRBV7-7 and TRBJ2-5; 7 bases line up with TRBD2. Germline CDR1 reads SSHAT; CDR2 reads FNYEAQ (reference sequence). The CDR3 has 14 residues. The CDR3 DNA sequence: TGTGCTAGCAGCTTAGGGCTAGCGGAAGAGACCCAGTACTTC. It specifies CASSLGLAEETQYF.

This chain joins TRBV7-9 and TRBJ2-1, with D unclear. In germline, CDR1 is SEHNR, CDR2 FQNEAQ (reference sequence). Trimming took 2 bases from V and 7 from J, leaving 12 bases between them. CDR3 length: 14 residues. This CDR3 is CASSLSGSRNEQFF. The CDR3 DNA follows: TGTGCCAGCAGCTTATCAGGTTCCCGAAATGAGCAGTTCTTC. The entire variable domain, with the rest obtained from reference TRBV7-9 and TRBJ2-1, is as follows: DTGVSQNPRHKITKRGQNVTFRCDPISEHNRLYWYRQTLGQGPEFLTYFQNEAQLEKSRLLSDRFSAERPKGSFSTLEIQRTEQGDSAMYLCASSLSGSRNEQFFGPGTRLTVL.

The chain recombines TRBV6-5 with TRBJ2-5; 9 positions match TRBD2. Germline CDR1 reads MNHEY; CDR2 reads SVGAGI. V lost 6 bases and J lost 4; bases outside the gene matches: 6. The CDR3 loop spans 14 amino acids. CDR3 nucleotide sequence: TGTGCCAGCAGACGAGGCGGGGGGGGAGAGACCCAGTACTTC. Translating gives CASRRGGGGETQYF.

The chain recombines TRBV7-9 with TRBJ2-1, with a tentative D call TRBD2 (5 bases). Trimming left V 6 bases short and J 5 bases short, with 14 bases between. Per the germline V gene, CDR1 is SEHNR and CDR2 is FQNEAQ (reference sequence). CDR3 length: 14 amino acids. CDR3 sequence: CASSHSVSDNEQFF. CDR3 in DNA: TGTGCCAGCAGTCATAGCGTTTCCGACAATGAGCAGTTCTTC. The variable domain in full, completed from reference TRBV7-9 and TRBJ2-1, reads DTGVSQNPRHKITKRGQNVTFRCDPISEHNRLYWYRQTLGQGPEFLTYFQNEAQLEKSRLLSDRFSAERPKGSFSTLEIQRTEQGDSAMYLCASSHSVSDNEQFFGPGTRLTVL.

The chain uses TRBV18 and TRBJ1-3; D is unresolved. Germline-derived CDR1 and CDR2 are KGHSH and LQKENI. This CDR3 contains 16 residues. Trimming took off 2 bases at V and 2 bases at J, with 13 bases between the two ends. CDR3 residues: CASSPNIRSAGNTIYF. CDR3 bases: TGTGCCAGCTCACCAAATATCAGGTCCGCTGGAAACACCATATATTTT.

The chain has TRBV2 and TRBJ2-3; D gene uncertain. The CDR3 contains 11 residues. The germline V gene has CDR1 SNHLY and CDR2 FYNNEI. The ends were cut back, 6 bases at V and 5 bases at J, with 6 bases in the middle. For the CDR3, the DNA is TGTGCCAGCAGAATAGAAGATACGCAGTATTTT. Translated: CASRIEDTQYF.

The chain recombines TRBV7-2 with TRBJ2-7, with D maybe TRBD2 (6 bases). V gave up 1 base and J gave up 3 bases, with 16 bases separating them. Looked up from germline, CDR1 is SGHTA and CDR2 is FQGNSA. This CDR3 spans 16 amino acids. CDR3 bases: TGTGCCAGCAGCTTAGATCCGGACTACGGGGGCTACGAGCAGTACTTC. This sequence encodes CASSLDPDYGGYEQYF.

The V call is TRBV7-9, the J call TRBJ1-2; no clear D. The CDR3 runs to 15 residues. V lost 5 bases, J lost 4 bases, and 17 bases lay in between. CDR1 is SEHNR, CDR2 FQNEAQ, per germline (reference sequence). DNA of the CDR3: TGTGCCAGCAGCGCGGAGTGGAATACGGGCTATGGCTACACCTTC. Translated, it gives CASSAEWNTGYGYTF.

The DNA for the CDR3 is TGTGCCAGCAGCAAAGCGAGTAGGTCCGACAGCCCGCCTTTGAGTGGCAATCAGCCCCAGCATTTT. Amino acids: CASSKASRSDSPPLSGNQPQHF. The chain recombines TRBV21-1 with TRBJ1-5; the listed D gene, TRBD1, was not tested against the DNA. TRBV21-1 is tagged as a pseudogene. This CDR3 has 22 amino acids.

The CDR3 protein is CASSHGSFGRGTDTQYF. The CDR3 DNA sequence: TGTGCCAGCAGTCACGGGTCCTTTGGAAGGGGCACAGATACGCAGTATTTT. The V and J genes are TRBV5-4 and TRBJ2-3, with D hard to call. V was clipped by 5 bases and J by 1 base, with 20 bases between them. In germline, CDR1 is SGHNT, CDR2 YYREEE (reference sequence). The CDR3 is 17 residues long. Supplemented by reference TRBV5-4 and TRBJ2-3, the full variable domain reads ETGVTQSPTHLIKTRGQQVTLRCSSQSGHNTVSWYQQALGQGPQFIFQYYREEENGRGNFPPRFSGLQFPNYSSELNVNALELDDSALYLCASSHGSFGRGTDTQYFGPGTRLTVL.

A single count supports this clone. This chain uses TRBV7-8 with TRBJ2-1; 7 bases fit TRBD2. V dropped 3 bases and J dropped 4; count of bases not matched to a gene: 6. The CDR3 sequence is 15 residues long. Germline lookup yields CDR1 SGHVS and CDR2 FQNEAQ. CDR3 residues: CASSFGAGLYNEQFF. The CDR3 region has the DNA TGTGCCAGCAGCTTCGGGGCGGGACTATACAATGAGCAGTTCTTC.

There are many counts of this clone. J is TRBJ2-7 and V is TRBV13; no firm D call. There are 13 residues in the CDR3. From germline, CDR1 is PRHDT and CDR2 FYEKMQ (reference sequence). With 0 bases removed from V and 3 bases from J, the gap between germline ends came to 6 bases. Written as DNA, the CDR3 is TGTGCCAGCAGCTTAGGAACTATCTACGAGCAGTACTTC. Its translation is CASSLGTIYEQYF.

J is TRBJ2-3 and V is TRBV4-2, with D possibly being TRBD2 (6 bases). Trimming took off 1 base at V and 1 base at J, with 18 bases between the two ends. The CDR3 loop spans 18 amino acids. Germline assignment: CDR1 LGHNA and CDR2 YNFKEQ. This chain's CDR3 is CASSQVEGIRTGTDTQYF. CDR3 DNA: TGTGCCAGCAGCCAAGTGGAGGGAATCAGGACGGGCACAGATACGCAGTATTTT.

This chain uses TRBV19 with TRBJ1-1; D is unclear. The V gene lost 2 bases and the J gene lost 8 bases, with 12 bases spanning the gap. The CDR3 is made up of 13 amino acids. From germline, CDR1 is LNHDA and CDR2 SQIVND (reference sequence). The CDR3 nucleotides read TGTGCCAGTAGTATACGGGCTTCGGCCGAAGCTTTCTTT. Translating gives CASSIRASAEAFF. Combining the CDR3 with reference TRBV19 and TRBJ1-1 gives the whole variable domain DGGITQSPKYLFRKEGQNVTLSCEQNLNHDAMYWYRQDPGQGLRLIYYSQIVNDFQKGDIAEGYSVSREKKESFPLTVTSAQKNPTAFYLCASSIRASAEAFFGQGTRLTVV.

This chain connects TRBV11-2 to TRBJ1-4; 8 bases line up with TRBD1. V was pared by 2 bases and J by 8 bases, with 7 bases of the junction left unmatched. The germline V gene encodes CDR1 SGHAT and CDR2 FQNNGV. The CDR3 covers 15 residues. CDR3 sequence reads: CASSLTGGVGEKLFF. CDR3 sequence (DNA): TGTGCCAGCAGCTTAACAGGGGGGGTCGGGGAAAAACTGTTTTTT.